This T cell receptor beta chain was recovered during a study of patients and donors after allogeneic stem cell transplantation. Via MiXCR, TCRdb re-called the RT-PCR reads, giving one row per CDR3 protein. The sample lists a few hundred thousand distinct CDR3 sequences, 35% to 45% seen once, with around 10% in the top ten. Germline values: CDR1 LNHDA, CDR2 SQIVND (reference sequence). The CDR3 sequence is 15 residues long. Trimming cost V 7 bases and J 0 bases, with 15 bases left between them. This clonotype turned up a few times. Sequenced material: blood, either unsorted or a sorted T cell fraction (not recorded which). The sequence came from a human donor who was either an allogeneic HSCT recipient or a stem cell or donor lymphocyte infusion donor (not recorded which). It is not recorded whose cells these are; they may come from a transplant donor. The chain links TRBV19 to TRBJ1-2; no firm D call. CDR3 bases: TGTGCCAGTACTTCTACAGCACCTTCTAACTATGGCTACACCTTC. Translated: CASTSTAPSNYGYTF.